Listed below are T cell receptor beta chains from one sample, sequenced in a study of T cells after yellow fever vaccination. TCRdb ran MiXCR on the 5' RACE reads and lists one entry per CDR3 protein. The table shows about 220,000 distinct CDR3 sequences, with approximately 3% occurring only once. The sample consisted of CD4+ T cells sorted from PBMCs, taken 10 days after the yellow fever booster vaccination. The origin of the receptors is a man younger than 35 who received the YFV17D yellow fever vaccine. Each CDR3 is given with its conserved first and last residue. The D gene is left open where the match is weak. Rows give clone size only sometimes, using once, few, many, or a class for an expanded clone.

V gene,D gene,clone size,J gene,CDR3 protein,CDR3 DNA
TRBV5-1,-,-,TRBJ1-4,CASSGGPGEKLFF,TGCGCCAGCAGCGGGGGACCAGGGGAAAAACTGTTTTTT
TRBV12-3/TRBV12-4,-,few,TRBJ2-3,CASSLRRGTDTQYF,TGTGCCAGCAGTTTACGCAGGGGCACAGATACGCAGTATTTT
TRBV7-9,-,many,TRBJ2-3,CASRYRQSTDTQYF,TGTGCCAGCAGGTACCGACAGAGCACAGATACGCAGTATTTT
TRBV6-1,-,-,TRBJ2-3,CASSEGVRIREYF,TGTGCCAGCAGTGAAGGGGTCCGGATAAGGGAGTATTTT
TRBV5-1,TRBD1,many,TRBJ2-7,CASSLRTGSSYEQYF,TGCGCCAGCAGCTTAAGGACAGGAAGCTCCTACGAGCAGTACTTC
TRBV7-9,-,-,TRBJ1-1,CASSLGSLVVGAFF,TGTGCCAGCAGCCTCGGGTCCCTCGTCGTCGGAGCTTTCTTT
TRBV18,TRBD2,many,TRBJ2-7,CASSPGLQTYEQYF,TGTGCCAGCTCACCGGGACTACAAACCTACGAGCAGTACTTC
TRBV24-1,TRBD1,few,TRBJ2-2,CATSLDRVGDTGELFF,TGTGCCACCAGTTTGGACAGGGTTGGAGACACCGGGGAGCTGTTTTTT
TRBV19,-,few,TRBJ1-1,CASSARNPLNTEAFF,TGTGCCAGTAGTGCCCGGAACCCTCTGAACACTGAAGCTTTCTTT
TRBV12-3/TRBV12-4,-,-,TRBJ1-2,CASSPVAGIYGYTF,TGTGCCAGCAGTCCGGTGGCAGGGATCTATGGCTACACCTTC
TRBV12-3/TRBV12-4,-,many,TRBJ2-5,CASIPGAEETQYF,TGTGCCAGCATACCCGGGGCCGAAGAGACCCAGTACTTC
TRBV5-1,-,-,TRBJ2-3,CASSLTGQTDTQYF,TGCGCCAGCAGCTTGACCGGACAGACAGATACGCAGTATTTT
TRBV6-5,TRBD1,few,TRBJ2-7,CASSYLPTGGEEEQYF,TGTGCCAGCAGTTACCTACCGACAGGGGGGGAGGAGGAGCAGTACTTC
TRBV10-3,-,many,TRBJ1-1,CAAGTVDTEAFF,TGTGCCGCAGGGACGGTGGACACTGAAGCTTTCTTT
TRBV7-9,TRBD1,-,TRBJ1-4,CASSFLTGGNEKLFF,TGTGCCAGCAGCTTCTTGACAGGGGGCAATGAAAAACTGTTTTTT
TRBV20-1,-,many,TRBJ2-5,CSARSGAPQETQYF,TGCAGTGCTAGATCAGGGGCCCCCCAAGAGACCCAGTACTTC
TRBV20-1,TRBD1,-,TRBJ1-2,CSARERQGAYGYTF,TGCAGTGCTAGAGAAAGACAGGGGGCCTATGGCTACACCTTC
TRBV6-6,-,many,TRBJ1-1,CASKDRTQLMNTEAFF,TGTGCCAGCAAAGATAGGACACAGCTCATGAACACTGAAGCTTTCTTT
TRBV2,-,-,TRBJ1-2,CASSVRARVTF,TGTGCCAGCAGTGTCCGGGCGAGGGTCACCTTC
TRBV7-2,-,-,TRBJ1-2,CASSLAGRADYGYTF,TGTGCCAGCAGCTTAGCGGGAAGGGCAGACTATGGCTACACCTTC
TRBV4-3,-,-,TRBJ1-2,CASSQDLQRSFYGYTF,TGCGCCAGCAGCCAAGATCTCCAGAGGTCCTTCTATGGCTACACCTTC
TRBV6-5,TRBD1,-,TRBJ2-7,CASSPTGAYEQYF,TGTGCCAGCAGTCCCACAGGGGCCTACGAGCAGTACTTC
TRBV18,-,few,TRBJ2-4,CASSSSLGSLAKNIQYF,TGTGCCAGCTCGTCCAGCCTTGGGAGCCTAGCCAAAAACATTCAGTACTTC
TRBV2,-,-,TRBJ2-1,CASSDNGGTDEQFF,TGTGCCAGCAGTGATAACGGGGGAACTGATGAGCAGTTCTTC
TRBV27,TRBD1,many,TRBJ1-3,CASSLGQGAGNTIYF,TGTGCCAGCAGTTTAGGACAGGGGGCTGGAAACACCATATATTTT
TRBV12-3/TRBV12-4,TRBD2,many,TRBJ2-3,CASSYRGGGVGTDTQYF,TGTGCCAGCAGCTACCGAGGCGGGGGTGTCGGCACAGATACGCAGTATTTT
TRBV19,-,-,TRBJ1-6,CASGWTRNSPLHF,TGTGCCAGTGGATGGACCCGAAATTCACCCCTCCACTTT
TRBV7-6,-,many,TRBJ2-1,CASSLAVGQGGYNEQFF,TGTGCCAGCAGCTTAGCCGTCGGGCAGGGGGGCTACAATGAGCAGTTCTTC
TRBV20-1,-,few,TRBJ1-6,CSASPPGGNSPLHF,TGCAGTGCTAGCCCCCCGGGTGGTAATTCACCCCTCCACTTT
TRBV5-4,-,few,TRBJ1-1,CASTPGGANTEAFF,TGTGCCAGCACCCCGGGTGGAGCCAACACTGAAGCTTTCTTT
TRBV12-3/TRBV12-4,-,many,TRBJ2-7,CASSILGEQYF,TGTGCCAGCAGCATTCTGGGCGAGCAGTACTTC
TRBV12-3/TRBV12-4,TRBD1,many,TRBJ1-4,CASCSTGVAEKLFF,TGTGCCAGCTGTTCCACAGGGGTTGCTGAAAAACTGTTTTTT
TRBV5-1,TRBD1,many,TRBJ2-5,CASSEPQGETQYF,TGCGCCAGCAGCGAACCACAGGGGGAGACCCAGTACTTC
TRBV7-8,-,few,TRBJ2-5,CASITSRQAPQETQYF,TGTGCCAGCATCACTAGTAGACAGGCGCCTCAAGAGACCCAGTACTTC
TRBV28,-,few,TRBJ1-2,CASRGTGVGGYTF,TGTGCCAGTCGTGGTACTGGGGTAGGCGGCTACACCTTC
TRBV6-5,-,many,TRBJ1-3,CASSQVRGSGNTIYF,TGTGCCAGCAGCCAGGTTAGGGGGTCTGGAAACACCATATATTTT
TRBV4-3,-,-,TRBJ1-2,CASSQDRGTLFYGYTF,TGCGCCAGCAGCCAAGATAGGGGGACATTATTCTATGGCTACACCTTC
TRBV5-1,-,many,TRBJ1-1,CASKGGGVDTEAFF,TGCGCCAGCAAGGGGGGCGGGGTGGACACTGAAGCTTTCTTT
TRBV5-1,-,many,TRBJ2-3,CASSLRTGQDTQYF,TGCGCCAGCAGCTTGAGAACAGGTCAAGATACGCAGTATTTT
TRBV4-1,-,-,TRBJ1-5,CASSPLPVGQPQHF,TGCGCCAGCAGCCCACTACCCGTTGGTCAGCCCCAGCATTTT
TRBV11-2,-,-,TRBJ2-7,CASSLDRGSDEQYF,TGTGCCAGCAGCTTAGATCGGGGGTCTGACGAGCAGTACTTC
TRBV20-1,-,many,TRBJ1-4,CSARDQAGVGEKLFF,TGCAGTGCTAGAGATCAGGCGGGGGTTGGCGAAAAACTGTTTTTT
TRBV4-3,TRBD1,few,TRBJ2-3,CASSQDRAGDTQYF,TGCGCCAGCAGCCAGGACAGGGCAGGGGATACGCAGTATTTT
TRBV12-3/TRBV12-4,-,many,TRBJ1-3,CASSLGQGDGNTIYF,TGTGCCAGCAGTTTAGGGCAGGGAGATGGAAACACCATATATTTT
TRBV11-2,TRBD2,-,TRBJ2-7,CASSFLLAGAYEQYF,TGTGCCAGCAGCTTCCTACTAGCGGGGGCTTACGAGCAGTACTTC
TRBV10-3,TRBD1,-,TRBJ1-5,CAIRGQGENQPQHF,TGTGCCATCAGGGGACAGGGGGAAAATCAGCCCCAGCATTTT
TRBV27,-,-,TRBJ2-3,CASSARPIDTQYF,TGTGCCAGCAGTGCCCGACCGATCGATACGCAGTATTTT
TRBV2,TRBD2,many,TRBJ2-3,CASSGRLAGTDTQYF,TGTGCCAGCAGTGGACGACTAGCGGGGACAGATACGCAGTATTTT
TRBV7-9,-,few,TRBJ1-1,CASSLGGLRAFF,TGTGCCAGCAGCTTAGGGGGTCTTCGGGCTTTCTTT
TRBV19,-,few,TRBJ2-5,CASSIQGHVGETQYF,TGTGCCAGTAGTATCCAGGGGCACGTGGGAGAGACCCAGTACTTC
TRBV2,-,-,TRBJ2-5,CASSERADFETQYF,TGTGCCAGCAGTGAGAGGGCCGACTTTGAGACCCAGTACTTC
TRBV19,TRBD2,-,TRBJ2-3,CASTASGGTKRDTQYF,TGTGCCAGTACGGCGAGCGGGGGCACAAAAAGAGATACGCAGTATTTT
TRBV5-1,-,many,TRBJ2-6,CASSGRVTGANVLTF,TGCGCCAGCAGCGGCAGGGTAACCGGGGCCAACGTCCTGACTTTC
TRBV7-9,-,many,TRBJ1-2,CASSPPQGGYTF,TGTGCCAGCAGCCCACCGCAGGGTGGCTACACCTTC
TRBV6-5,-,many,TRBJ2-3,CASSYSMVPTDTQYF,TGTGCCAGCAGTTACTCGATGGTGCCCACAGATACGCAGTATTTT
TRBV5-1,-,many,TRBJ2-3,CASTLGISGHSTDTQYF,TGCGCCAGCACGCTTGGGATATCGGGACACTCCACAGATACGCAGTATTTT